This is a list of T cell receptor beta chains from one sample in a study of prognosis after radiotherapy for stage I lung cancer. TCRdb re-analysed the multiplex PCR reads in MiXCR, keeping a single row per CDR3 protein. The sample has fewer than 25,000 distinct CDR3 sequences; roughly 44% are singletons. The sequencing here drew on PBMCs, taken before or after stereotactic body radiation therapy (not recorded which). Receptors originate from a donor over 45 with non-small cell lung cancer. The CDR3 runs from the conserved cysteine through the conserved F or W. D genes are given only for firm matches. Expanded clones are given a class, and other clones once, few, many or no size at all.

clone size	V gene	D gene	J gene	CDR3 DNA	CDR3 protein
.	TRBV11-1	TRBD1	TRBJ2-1	TGTGCCAGCAGCTTCTACAGGGGATATGAGCAGTTCTTC	CASSFYRGYEQFF
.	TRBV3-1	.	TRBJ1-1	TGTGCCAGCAGCCAAGTCCGTGCCGGGAACACTGAAGCTTTCTTT	CASSQVRAGNTEAFF
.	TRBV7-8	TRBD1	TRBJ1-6	TGTACCAGCAGCTCCCGGACAGGGGTCTCGAATTCACCCCTCCACTTT	CTSSSRTGVSNSPLHF
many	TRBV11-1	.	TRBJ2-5	TGTGCCAGCAGCGGAGTCGGACGTACCCAAGAGACCCAGTACTTC	CASSGVGRTQETQYF
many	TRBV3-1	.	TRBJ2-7	TGTGCCAGCAGCCAAGATCGAGGTGAGCAGTACTTC	CASSQDRGEQYF
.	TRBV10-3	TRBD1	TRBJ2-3	TGTGCCATCAGTGGCCGGGACAGGGGGACAGATACGCAGTATTTT	CAISGRDRGTDTQYF
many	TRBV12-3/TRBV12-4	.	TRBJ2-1	TGTGCCAGCAGCGCTGGGAGTCCGGGTGAGCAGTTCTTC	CASSAGSPGEQFF
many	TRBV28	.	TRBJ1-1	TGTGCCAGCAGTATTACGGCCCGTGTTGAAGCTTTCTTT	CASSITARVEAFF
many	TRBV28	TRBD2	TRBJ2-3	TGTGCCAGCAGCCTAGCGGGAGGTAGGAGGGATACGCAGTATTTT	CASSLAGGRRDTQYF
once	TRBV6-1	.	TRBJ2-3	TGTGCCACCCGTTGGGATACGCAGTATTTT	CATRWDTQYF
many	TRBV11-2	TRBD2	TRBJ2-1	TGTGCCAGCAGCTTAGAACTAGCGGGAGTTAATGAGCAGTTCTTC	CASSLELAGVNEQFF
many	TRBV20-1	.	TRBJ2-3	TGCAGTGCCCCCCCTCGGAGGGATACAGATACGCAGTATTTT	CSAPPRRDTDTQYF
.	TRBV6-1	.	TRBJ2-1	TGTGCCAGCAGTCCCGAGCGGAGCTCCTACAATGAGCAGTTCTTC	CASSPERSSYNEQFF
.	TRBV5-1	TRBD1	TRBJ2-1	TGCGCCAGCAGCCAACCGGGACAGTACTACAATGAGCAGTTCTTC	CASSQPGQYYNEQFF
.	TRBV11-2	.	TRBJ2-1	TGTGCCAGCAGCTTAAGCAGGTCGGTCCACAATGAGCAGTTCTTC	CASSLSRSVHNEQFF
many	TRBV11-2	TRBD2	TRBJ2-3	TGTGCCAGCAGCTTAATAGCGGGGTCCATGGATACGCAGTATTTT	CASSLIAGSMDTQYF
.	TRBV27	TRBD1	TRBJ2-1	TGTGCCAGCAGGACAGCGACAGGGATCCGCAATGAGCAGTTCTTC	CASRTATGIRNEQFF
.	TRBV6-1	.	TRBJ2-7	TGTGACAGCAGTGAATGGCAGTACGAGCAGTACTTC	CDSSEWQYEQYF
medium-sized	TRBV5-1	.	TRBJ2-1	TGCGCCAGCAGCTTGGGGGGAGGCTTCCACAATGAGCAGTTCTTC	CASSLGGGFHNEQFF
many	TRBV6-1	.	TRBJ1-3	TGTGCCAGCAGTCATGACACGGATCCAGGAAACACCATATATTTT	CASSHDTDPGNTIYF
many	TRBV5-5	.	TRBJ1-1	TGTGCCAGCAGCCCATACACGAACACTGAAGCTTTCTTT	CASSPYTNTEAFF
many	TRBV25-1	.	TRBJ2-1	TGTGCCAGCAGTGAATTGGAGGGAGATTCCAATGAGCAGTTCTTC	CASSELEGDSNEQFF
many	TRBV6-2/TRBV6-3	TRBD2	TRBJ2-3	TGTGCCAGCAGTTACCCTCGGGGTAGCGGGAGAACAGATACGCAGTATTTT	CASSYPRGSGRTDTQYF
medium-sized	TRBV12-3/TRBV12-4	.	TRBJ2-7	TGTGCCAGCCGAGGACAGAGTTACGAGCAGTACTTC	CASRGQSYEQYF
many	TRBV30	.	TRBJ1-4	TGTGCCTGGACAAAGGGGTCAACTAATGAAAAACTGTTTTTT	CAWTKGSTNEKLFF
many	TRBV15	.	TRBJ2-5	TGTGCCACCAGCAGAGTGAGAGGAGGGCGGGAGACCCAGTACTTC	CATSRVRGGRETQYF
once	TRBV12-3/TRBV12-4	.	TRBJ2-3	TGTGCCAGCAGGGAAGTGTATACGCAGTATTTT	CASREVYTQYF
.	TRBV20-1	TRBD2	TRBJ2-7	TGCAGTGCCCCGGGACTAGCGTTTGAGCAGTACTTC	CSAPGLAFEQYF
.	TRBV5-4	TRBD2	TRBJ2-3	TGTGCCAGCAGCTTGACTAGCGGGAGGCTGACAGATACGCAGTATTTT	CASSLTSGRLTDTQYF
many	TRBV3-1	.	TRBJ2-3	TGTGCCAGCAGCACACGGGAAAACCGTAAAAATACGCAGTATTTT	CASSTRENRKNTQYF
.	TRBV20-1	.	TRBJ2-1	TGCAGTGCTATCACCGGGACACAATCGTACTACAATGAGCAGTTCTTC	CSAITGTQSYYNEQFF